This TCR beta chain was sequenced in a study of T cell repertoires in cytomegalovirus infection. About the study: Recently described HLA-C-restricted plus well-studied HLA-B-restricted CMV epitopes were used. An indication of both CMV infection and matching HLA type came from public TCR beta signatures.

This clonotype was seen just once. What it recognizes is unknown. TCRdb independently ran MiXCR on the reads; one entry per CDR3 protein. The sample lists around 360,000 distinct CDR3 sequences; around a third were seen once. The germline V gene has CDR1 SEHNR and CDR2 FQNEAQ (reference sequence). V shed 5 bases and J 5 bases; nucleotides not matched to a gene: 7. CDR3 length: 15 residues. This specimen consisted of cultured PBMCs, obtained from culture after CMV antigen stimulation. The clonotype originates from a human donor in good health (CMV status not recorded). Some clones in this sample may be carry-over from other donors' samples. The V call is TRBV7-9, the J call TRBJ2-2, with 8 bases lining up with TRBD2. The CDR3 loop reads CASSPSGSGTGELFF. The CDR3 nucleotides are TGTGCCAGCAGCCCAAGCGGGAGCGGGACCGGGGAGCTGTTTTTT.